This is a list of T cell receptor beta chains from one sample in a study of siplizumab effects on memory and regulatory T cells. The data were produced by immunoSEQ multiplex PCR, yet TCRdb's version contains in-frame clones alone and is incomplete. In the table there are over 70,000 clones, 85% to 90% of which are singletons. The specimen sequenced was CD4+ T cells sorted from blood. The receptors were gathered from a human donor in good health. CDR3s include the opening cysteine and the closing phenylalanine or tryptophan. A D gene is named only where the DNA matches it firmly. The size entry is marked missing in some rows and otherwise reads once, few, many or a size class.

V	D	size	J	CDR3	DNA
TRBV7-3	TRBD2	NA	TRBJ2-1	CASSYGTSGSYNEQFF	TGTGCCAGCAGCTATGGGACTAGCGGCTCCTACAATGAGCAGTTCTTC
TRBV15	NA	NA	TRBJ1-3	CATSPERLSGNTIYF	TGTGCCACCAGCCCAGAACGGCTCTCTGGAAACACCATATATTTT
TRBV28	NA	NA	TRBJ2-3	CASSLRSTDTQYF	TGTGCCAGCAGTCTTAGAAGCACAGATACGCAGTATTTT
TRBV2	NA	NA	TRBJ2-1	CASLRGAGSFNEQFF	TGTGCCAGCCTCCGGGGGGCAGGGTCGTTTAATGAGCAGTTCTTC
TRBV9	NA	NA	TRBJ2-2	CASTQDLTGELFF	TGTGCCAGCACCCAAGACTTAACCGGGGAGCTGTTTTTT
TRBV6-4	NA	NA	TRBJ2-1	CASSDSPGPGSSKFF	TGTGCCAGCAGTGACTCTCCGGGACCGGGGTCCAGTAAATTCTTC
TRBV6-1	TRBD1	NA	TRBJ1-2	CASSEGQGRDGYTF	TGTGCCAGCAGTGAAGGACAGGGGAGGGATGGCTACACCTTC
TRBV29-1	TRBD1	NA	TRBJ2-3	CSVEEEGQGSDTQYF	TGCAGCGTTGAAGAAGAGGGACAGGGAAGTGATACGCAGTATTTT
TRBV10-3	NA	few	TRBJ1-1	CAISETSIDRNTEAFF	TGTGCCATCAGTGAGACTTCGATTGACAGGAACACTGAAGCTTTCTTT
TRBV9	TRBD2	NA	TRBJ2-1	CASSVIGLVHNEQFF	TGTGCCAGCAGCGTAATAGGACTAGTACACAATGAGCAGTTCTTC
TRBV7-9	NA	NA	TRBJ1-1	CASSLMPANEAFF	TGTGCCAGCAGCTTAATGCCGGCTAACGAGGCTTTCTTT
TRBV19	TRBD2	NA	TRBJ2-3	CASSIGGGVTDTQYF	TGTGCCAGTAGTATCGGCGGGGGAGTCACAGATACGCAGTATTTT
TRBV9	NA	NA	TRBJ1-3	CASSGVHSGNTIYF	TGTGCCAGCAGCGGGGTTCACTCTGGAAACACCATATATTTT
TRBV5-1	TRBD2	NA	TRBJ2-1	CASSLWLAGDGGEQFF	TGCGCCAGCAGCTTGTGGCTAGCGGGAGACGGTGGTGAGCAGTTCTTC
TRBV6-5	NA	NA	TRBJ2-5	CASSYGLAEETQYF	TGTGCCAGCAGTTACGGCCTAGCAGAAGAGACCCAGTACTTC
TRBV29-1	NA	NA	TRBJ1-4	CSARGTGENEKLFF	TGCAGCGCCCGGGGCACAGGCGAAAATGAAAAACTGTTTTTT
TRBV2	NA	NA	TRBJ2-2	CASSSDGVDTGELFF	TGTGCCAGCAGCTCCGATGGGGTCGACACCGGGGAGCTGTTTTTT
TRBV18	NA	once	TRBJ1-4	CASSPGANEKLFF	TGTGCCAGCTCACCAGGGGCGAATGAAAAACTGTTTTTT
TRBV7-2	NA	NA	TRBJ2-5	CASSLFRQSQETQYF	TGTGCCAGCAGCTTATTCAGACAGTCACAAGAGACCCAGTACTTC
TRBV19	TRBD1	NA	TRBJ1-5	CASSDDRDQPQHF	TGTGCCAGTAGTGACGACAGGGATCAGCCCCAGCATTTT
TRBV21-1	NA	NA	TRBJ1-4	CASSKARTGSKEKLFF	TGTGCCAGCAGCAAAGCCCGGACAGGGTCCAAAGAAAAACTGTTTTTT
TRBV19	TRBD1	once	TRBJ2-5	CASSTRDRAQETQYF	TGTGCCAGTAGTACCCGGGACAGGGCCCAAGAGACCCAGTACTTC
TRBV19	TRBD2	NA	TRBJ2-5	CASNSGLTPRTQYF	TGTGCCAGTAATTCGGGACTAACCCCAAGGACCCAGTACTTC
TRBV6-5	NA	NA	TRBJ1-1	CASSLPSGAEAFF	TGTGCCAGCAGTTTGCCCTCCGGGGCTGAAGCTTTCTTT